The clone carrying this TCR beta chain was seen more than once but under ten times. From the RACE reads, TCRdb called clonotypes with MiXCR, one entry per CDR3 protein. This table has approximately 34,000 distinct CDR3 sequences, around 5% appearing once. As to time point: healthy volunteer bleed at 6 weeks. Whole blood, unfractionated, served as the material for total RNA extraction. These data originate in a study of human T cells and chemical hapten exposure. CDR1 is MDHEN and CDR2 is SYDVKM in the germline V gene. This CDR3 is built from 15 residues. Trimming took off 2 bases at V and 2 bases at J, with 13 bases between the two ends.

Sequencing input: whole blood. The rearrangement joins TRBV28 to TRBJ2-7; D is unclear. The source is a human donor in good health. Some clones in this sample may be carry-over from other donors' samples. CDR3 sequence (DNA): TGTGCCAGCAGTTTAAGACACAGAGACCCCTACGAGCAGTACTTC. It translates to CASSLRHRDPYEQYF.